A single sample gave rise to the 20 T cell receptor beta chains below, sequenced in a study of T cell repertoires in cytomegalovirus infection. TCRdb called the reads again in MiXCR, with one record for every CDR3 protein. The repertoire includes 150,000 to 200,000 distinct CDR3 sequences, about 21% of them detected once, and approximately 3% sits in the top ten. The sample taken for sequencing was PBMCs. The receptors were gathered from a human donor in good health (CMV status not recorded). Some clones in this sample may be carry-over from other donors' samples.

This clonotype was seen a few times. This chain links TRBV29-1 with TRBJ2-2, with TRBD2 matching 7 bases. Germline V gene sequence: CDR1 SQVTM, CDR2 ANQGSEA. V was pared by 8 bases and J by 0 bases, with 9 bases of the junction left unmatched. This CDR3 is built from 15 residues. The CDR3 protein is CSPKRGVPNTGELFF. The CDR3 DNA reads TGCAGCCCCAAACGGGGGGTACCGAACACCGGGGAGCTGTTTTTT.

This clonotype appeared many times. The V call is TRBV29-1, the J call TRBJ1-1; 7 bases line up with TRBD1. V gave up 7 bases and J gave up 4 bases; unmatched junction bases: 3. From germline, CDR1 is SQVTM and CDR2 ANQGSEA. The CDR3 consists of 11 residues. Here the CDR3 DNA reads TGCAGCGCAGGGACAGCCACTGAAGCTTTCTTT. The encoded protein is CSAGTATEAFF.

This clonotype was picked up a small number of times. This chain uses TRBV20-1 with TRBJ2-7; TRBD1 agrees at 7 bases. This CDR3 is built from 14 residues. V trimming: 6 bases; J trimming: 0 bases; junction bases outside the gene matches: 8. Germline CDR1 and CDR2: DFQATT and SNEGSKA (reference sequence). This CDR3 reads CSAYMTGSSYEQYF. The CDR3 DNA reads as TGCAGTGCCTACATGACAGGGAGCTCCTACGAGCAGTACTTC.

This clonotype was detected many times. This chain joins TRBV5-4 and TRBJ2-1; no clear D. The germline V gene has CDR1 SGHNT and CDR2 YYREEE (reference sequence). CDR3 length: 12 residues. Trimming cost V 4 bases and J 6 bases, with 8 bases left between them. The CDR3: CASSPFSNEQFF. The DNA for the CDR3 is TGTGCCAGCAGCCCCTTTTCCAATGAGCAGTTCTTC. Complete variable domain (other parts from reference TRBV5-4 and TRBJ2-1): ETGVTQSPTHLIKTRGQQVTLRCSSQSGHNTVSWYQQALGQGPQFIFQYYREEENGRGNFPPRFSGLQFPNYSSELNVNALELDDSALYLCASSPFSNEQFFGPGTRLTVL.

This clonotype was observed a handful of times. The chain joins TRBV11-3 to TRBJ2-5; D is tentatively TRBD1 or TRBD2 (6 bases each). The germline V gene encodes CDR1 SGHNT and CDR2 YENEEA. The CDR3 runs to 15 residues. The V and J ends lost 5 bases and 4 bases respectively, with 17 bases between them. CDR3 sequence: CASSPRGLDRETQYF. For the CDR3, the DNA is TGTGCCAGCAGCCCCCGGGGGCTGGATAGAGAGACCCAGTACTTC.

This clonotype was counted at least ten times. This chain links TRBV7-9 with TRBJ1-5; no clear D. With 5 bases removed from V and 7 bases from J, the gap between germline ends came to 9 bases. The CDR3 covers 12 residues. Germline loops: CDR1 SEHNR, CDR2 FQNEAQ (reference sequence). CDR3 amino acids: CASSPGGQPQHF. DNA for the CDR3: TGTGCCAGCAGCCCTGGAGGGCAGCCCCAGCATTTT.

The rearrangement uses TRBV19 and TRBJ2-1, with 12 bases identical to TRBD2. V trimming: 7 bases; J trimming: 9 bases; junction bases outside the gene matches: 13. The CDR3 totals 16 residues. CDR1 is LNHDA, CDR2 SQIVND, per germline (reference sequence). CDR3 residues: CASNYFSSGRVTEQFF. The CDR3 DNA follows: TGTGCCAGTAATTACTTTTCTAGCGGGAGGGTCACTGAGCAGTTCTTC. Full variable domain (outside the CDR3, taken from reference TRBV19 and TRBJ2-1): DGGITQSPKYLFRKEGQNVTLSCEQNLNHDAMYWYRQDPGQGLRLIYYSQIVNDFQKGDIAEGYSVSREKKESFPLTVTSAQKNPTAFYLCASNYFSSGRVTEQFFGPGTRLTVL.

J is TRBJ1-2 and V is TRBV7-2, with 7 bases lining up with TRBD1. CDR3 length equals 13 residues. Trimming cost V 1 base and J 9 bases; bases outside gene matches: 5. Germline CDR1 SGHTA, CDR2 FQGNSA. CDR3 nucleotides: TGTGCCAGCAGCTTAGGAGGGGGCGGGAGCTACACCTTC. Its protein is CASSLGGGGSYTF.

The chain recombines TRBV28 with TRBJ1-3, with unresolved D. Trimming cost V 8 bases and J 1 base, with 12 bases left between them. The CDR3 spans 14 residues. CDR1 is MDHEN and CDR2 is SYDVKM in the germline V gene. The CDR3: CASRRSGSGNTIYF. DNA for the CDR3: TGTGCCAGCCGTCGCAGTGGTTCTGGAAACACCATATATTTT. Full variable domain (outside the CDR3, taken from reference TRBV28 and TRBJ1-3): DVKVTQSSRYLVKRTGEKVFLECVQDMDHENMFWYRQDPGLGLRLIYFSYDVKMKEKGDIPEGYSVSREKKERFSLILESASTNQTSMYLCASRRSGSGNTIYFGEGSWLTVV.

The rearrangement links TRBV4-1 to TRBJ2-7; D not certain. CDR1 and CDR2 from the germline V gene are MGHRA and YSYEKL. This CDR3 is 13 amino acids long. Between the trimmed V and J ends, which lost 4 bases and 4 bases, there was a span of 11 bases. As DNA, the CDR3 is TGCGCCAGCAGCCCCTACCCGAATTACGAGCAGTACTTC. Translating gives CASSPYPNYEQYF.

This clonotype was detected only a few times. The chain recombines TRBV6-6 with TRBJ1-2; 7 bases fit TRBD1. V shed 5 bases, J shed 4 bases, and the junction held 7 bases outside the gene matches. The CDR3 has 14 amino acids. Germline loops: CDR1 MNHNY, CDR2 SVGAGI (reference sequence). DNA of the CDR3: TGTGCCAGCAGTACTTCACAGGGGACCTATGGCTACACCTTC. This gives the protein CASSTSQGTYGYTF.

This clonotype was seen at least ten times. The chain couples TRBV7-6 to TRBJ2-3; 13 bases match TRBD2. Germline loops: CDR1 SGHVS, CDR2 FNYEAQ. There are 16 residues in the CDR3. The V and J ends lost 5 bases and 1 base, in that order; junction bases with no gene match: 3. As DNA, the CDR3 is TGTGCCAGCAGCGCCGGGACTAGCGGGGGCACAGATACGCAGTATTTT. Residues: CASSAGTSGGTDTQYF. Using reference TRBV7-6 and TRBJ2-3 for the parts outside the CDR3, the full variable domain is GAGVSQSPRYKVTKRGQDVALRCDPISGHVSLYWYRQALGQGPEFLTYFNYEAQQDKSGLPNDRFSAERPEGSISTLTIQRTEQRDSAMYRCASSAGTSGGTDTQYFGPGTRLTVL.

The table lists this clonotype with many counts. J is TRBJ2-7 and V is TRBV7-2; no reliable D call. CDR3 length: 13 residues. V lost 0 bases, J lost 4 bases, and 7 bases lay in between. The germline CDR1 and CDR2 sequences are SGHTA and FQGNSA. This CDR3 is CASSLAGRYEQYF. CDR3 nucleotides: TGTGCCAGCAGCTTAGCTGGCAGATACGAGCAGTACTTC.

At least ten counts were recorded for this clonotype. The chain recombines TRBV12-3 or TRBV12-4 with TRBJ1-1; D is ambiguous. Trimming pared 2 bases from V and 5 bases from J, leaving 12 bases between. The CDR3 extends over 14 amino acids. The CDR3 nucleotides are TGTGCCAGCAGTTTACTAGGGTCGGGGACTGAAGCTTTCTTT. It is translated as CASSLLGSGTEAFF.

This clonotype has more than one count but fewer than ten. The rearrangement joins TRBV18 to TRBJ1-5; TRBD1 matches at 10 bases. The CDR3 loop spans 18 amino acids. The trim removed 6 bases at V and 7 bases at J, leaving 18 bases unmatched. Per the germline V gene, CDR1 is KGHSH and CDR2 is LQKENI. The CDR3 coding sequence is TGTGCCAGCTCCGTTTCGACCGGAGGACAGGGGGTTGACCAGCCCCAGCATTTT. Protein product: CASSVSTGGQGVDQPQHF.

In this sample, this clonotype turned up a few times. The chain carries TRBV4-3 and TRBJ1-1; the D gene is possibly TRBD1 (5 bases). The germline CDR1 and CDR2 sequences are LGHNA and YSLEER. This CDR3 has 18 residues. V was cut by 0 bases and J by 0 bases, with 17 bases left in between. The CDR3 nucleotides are TGCGCCAGCAGCCAAGATGTGGGCAGGGAAAACCTGAACACTGAAGCTTTCTTT. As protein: CASSQDVGRENLNTEAFF.

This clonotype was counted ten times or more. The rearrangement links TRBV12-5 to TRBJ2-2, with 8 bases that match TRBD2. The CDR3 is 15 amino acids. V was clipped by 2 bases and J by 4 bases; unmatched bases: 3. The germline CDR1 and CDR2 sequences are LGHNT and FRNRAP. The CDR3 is CASGLSGGATGELFF. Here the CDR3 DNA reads TGTGCTAGTGGTTTGTCCGGGGGGGCCACCGGGGAGCTGTTTTTT.

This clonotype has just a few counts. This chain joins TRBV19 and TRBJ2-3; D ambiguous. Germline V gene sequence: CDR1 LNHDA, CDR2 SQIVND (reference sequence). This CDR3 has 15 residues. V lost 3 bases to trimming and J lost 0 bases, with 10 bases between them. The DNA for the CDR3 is TGTGCCAGTAGTATTGGACGTGATAGCACAGATACGCAGTATTTT. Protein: CASSIGRDSTDTQYF. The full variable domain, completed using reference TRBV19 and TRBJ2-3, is DGGITQSPKYLFRKEGQNVTLSCEQNLNHDAMYWYRQDPGQGLRLIYYSQIVNDFQKGDIAEGYSVSREKKESFPLTVTSAQKNPTAFYLCASSIGRDSTDTQYFGPGTRLTVL.

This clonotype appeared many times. CDR3 residues: CASSYSRTGGNYGYTF. CDR3 DNA sequence: TGTGCCAGCAGTTACAGTAGGACAGGGGGCAACTATGGCTACACCTTC. The chain uses TRBV6-5 and TRBJ1-2; 11 bases are shared with TRBD1. V shed 2 bases, J shed 2 bases, and the junction held 4 bases outside the gene matches. Germline values: CDR1 MNHEY, CDR2 SVGAGI. The CDR3 is made up of 16 amino acids.

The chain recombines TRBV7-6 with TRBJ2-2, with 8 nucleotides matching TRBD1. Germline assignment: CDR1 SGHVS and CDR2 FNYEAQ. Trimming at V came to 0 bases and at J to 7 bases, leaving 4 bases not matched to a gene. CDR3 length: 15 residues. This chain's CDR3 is CASSLADRANGELFF. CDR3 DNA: TGTGCCAGCAGCTTAGCGGACAGGGCCAACGGGGAGCTGTTTTTT.